This T cell receptor beta chain came from a study of T cells in Graves' hyperthyroidism and ophthalmopathy. This clonotype was seen at least ten times. It was RNA transcripts that yielded the amplified TCR beta CDR3 regions. HTBI primers were employed in a first-round RT-PCR of the TCR CDR3. TCRdb re-called the multiplex PCR reads with MiXCR, one entry per CDR3 protein. The sample consists of approximately 600,000 distinct CDR3 sequences, roughly 14% of them appearing once. Germline CDR1 reads SGHNT; CDR2 reads YENEEA. V dropped 6 bases and J dropped 2 bases, with 10 bases sitting between them. CDR3 length equals 13 residues.

The sample consisted of blood. The TCR originated in a woman aged 40 to 55 with Graves' ophthalmopathy. The V call is TRBV11-3, the J call TRBJ2-5; D is undetermined. CDR3 sequence (DNA): TGTGCCAGCAGTCCCCGGTGGCAAGAGACCCAGTACTTC. It translates to CASSPRWQETQYF.